The T cell receptor beta chain described here comes from a study of blood T cell repertoires in COVID-19. Background on the study: The United States, Italy and Spain provided the acute and convalescent COVID-19 samples. PBMCs, B-cell-depleted T cells, or T cells were the source of the cDNA or gDNA that made up the material.

Donors were grouped by their self-reported clinical history. In the authors' workflow: Amplified reference gene primers provided the basis for estimating nucleated cell counts. Generated by immunoSEQ multiplex PCR, the TCRdb table keeps only in-frame clones and is missing some. V and J calls and clone size are copied from that table; D and trimming were computed from the DNA. This sample has some 120,000 clones, with 83% found just once. Germline CDR1 MGHRA, CDR2 YSYEKL. V shed 1 base and J shed 0 bases, with 12 bases lying between them. The CDR3 extends over 16 amino acids. V is TRBV4-1 and J is TRBJ2-5, with a possible D match to TRBD1 (6 bases). The sample was PBMCs or T cells enriched from blood (not recorded which). The clonotype originates from a man younger than 40 who had recovered from COVID-19. The CDR3 bases are TGCGCCAGCAGCCAAGGGAGGACAGATAACCAAGAGACCCAGTACTTC. Its translation is CASSQGRTDNQETQYF.